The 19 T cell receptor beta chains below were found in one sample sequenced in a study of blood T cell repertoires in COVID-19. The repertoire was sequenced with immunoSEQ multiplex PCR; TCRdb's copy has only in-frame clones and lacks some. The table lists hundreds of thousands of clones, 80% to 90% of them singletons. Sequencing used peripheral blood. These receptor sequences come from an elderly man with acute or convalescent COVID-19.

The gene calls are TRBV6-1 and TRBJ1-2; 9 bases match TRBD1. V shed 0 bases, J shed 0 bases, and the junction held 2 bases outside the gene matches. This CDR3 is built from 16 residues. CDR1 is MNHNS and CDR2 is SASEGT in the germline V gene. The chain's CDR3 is CASSEARTGANYGYTF. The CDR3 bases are TGTGCCAGCAGTGAAGCCAGGACAGGGGCTAACTATGGCTACACCTTC.

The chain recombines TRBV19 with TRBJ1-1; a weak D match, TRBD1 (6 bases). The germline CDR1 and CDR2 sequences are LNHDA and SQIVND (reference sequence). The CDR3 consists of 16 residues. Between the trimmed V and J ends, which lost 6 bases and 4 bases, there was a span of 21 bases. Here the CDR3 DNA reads TGTGCCAGTAGCCCGGGGCAGGGGCAAGAAAGCACTGAAGCTTTCTTT. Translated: CASSPGQGQESTEAFF. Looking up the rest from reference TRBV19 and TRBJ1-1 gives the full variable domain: DGGITQSPKYLFRKEGQNVTLSCEQNLNHDAMYWYRQDPGQGLRLIYYSQIVNDFQKGDIAEGYSVSREKKESFPLTVTSAQKNPTAFYLCASSPGQGQESTEAFFGQGTRLTVV.

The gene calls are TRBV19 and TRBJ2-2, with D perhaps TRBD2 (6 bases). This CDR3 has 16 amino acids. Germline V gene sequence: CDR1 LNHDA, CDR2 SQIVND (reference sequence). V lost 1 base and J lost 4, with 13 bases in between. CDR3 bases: TGTGCCAGTAGTATAGTCGGAGCGGGTGGCACCGGGGAGCTGTTTTTT. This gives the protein CASSIVGAGGTGELFF.

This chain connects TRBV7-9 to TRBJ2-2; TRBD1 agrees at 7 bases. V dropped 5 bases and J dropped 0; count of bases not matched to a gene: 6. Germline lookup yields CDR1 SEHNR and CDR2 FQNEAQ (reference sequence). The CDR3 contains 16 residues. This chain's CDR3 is CASSQKGQTNTGELFF. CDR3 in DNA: TGTGCCAGCAGCCAGAAGGGACAGACGAACACCGGGGAGCTGTTTTTT.

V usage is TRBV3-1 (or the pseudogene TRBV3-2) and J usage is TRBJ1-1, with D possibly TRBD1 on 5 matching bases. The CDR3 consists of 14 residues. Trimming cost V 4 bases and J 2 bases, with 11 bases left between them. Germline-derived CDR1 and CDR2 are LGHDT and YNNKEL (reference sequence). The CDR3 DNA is TGTGCCAGCAGCCCTCTGACAGAAAACACTGAAGCTTTCTTT. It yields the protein CASSPLTENTEAFF.

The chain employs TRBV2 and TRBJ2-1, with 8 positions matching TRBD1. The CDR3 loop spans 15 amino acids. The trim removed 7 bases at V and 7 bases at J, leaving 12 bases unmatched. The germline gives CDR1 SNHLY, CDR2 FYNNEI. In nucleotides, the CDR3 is TGTGCCAGCACACCCGAGGACAGGGTAGTGAATGAGCAGTTCTTC. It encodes CASTPEDRVVNEQFF.

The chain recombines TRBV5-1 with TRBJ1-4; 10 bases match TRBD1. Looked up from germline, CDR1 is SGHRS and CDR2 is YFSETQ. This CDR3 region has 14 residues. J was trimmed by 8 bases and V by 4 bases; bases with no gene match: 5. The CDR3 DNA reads TGCGCCAGCAGCCTGGACAGGGGGGGCGAAAAACTGTTTTTT. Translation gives CASSLDRGGEKLFF.

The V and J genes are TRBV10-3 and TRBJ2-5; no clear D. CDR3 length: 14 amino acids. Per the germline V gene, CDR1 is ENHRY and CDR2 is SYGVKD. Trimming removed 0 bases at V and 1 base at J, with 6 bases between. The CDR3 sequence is CAISESAGQETQYF. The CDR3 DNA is TGTGCCATCAGTGAGTCGGCTGGCCAAGAGACCCAGTACTTC.

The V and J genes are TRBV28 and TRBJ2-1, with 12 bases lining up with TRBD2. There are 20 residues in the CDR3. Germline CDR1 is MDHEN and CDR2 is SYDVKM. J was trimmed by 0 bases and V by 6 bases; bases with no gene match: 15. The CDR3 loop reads CASRGTAKGTSGRSYNEQFF. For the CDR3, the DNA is TGTGCCAGCAGGGGGACGGCCAAAGGGACTAGCGGGCGCTCCTACAATGAGCAGTTCTTC.

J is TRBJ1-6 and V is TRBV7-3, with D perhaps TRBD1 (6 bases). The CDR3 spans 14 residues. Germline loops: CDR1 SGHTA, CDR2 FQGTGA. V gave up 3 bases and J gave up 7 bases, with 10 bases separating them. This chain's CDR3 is CASSFTGSNSPLHF. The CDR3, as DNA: TGTGCCAGCAGCTTCACAGGGAGCAATTCACCCCTCCACTTT.

The CDR3 is CASSPRTASPSNYGYTF. The DNA for the CDR3 is TGCGCCAGCAGCCCCCGGACAGCTTCCCCTTCTAACTATGGCTACACCTTC. The chain carries TRBV5-1 and TRBJ1-2, with D possibly TRBD1 on 6 matching bases. V lost 4 bases, J lost 0 bases, and 19 bases lay in between. The CDR3 runs 17 residues. The V gene's germline CDR1 is SGHRS and CDR2 YFSETQ.

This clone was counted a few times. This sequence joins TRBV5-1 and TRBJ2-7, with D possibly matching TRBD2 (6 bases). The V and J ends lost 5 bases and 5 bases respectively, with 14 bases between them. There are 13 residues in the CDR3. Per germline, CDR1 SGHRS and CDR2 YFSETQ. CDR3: CASRGTGQDEQYF. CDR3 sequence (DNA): TGCGCCAGCAGAGGGACTGGGCAGGACGAGCAGTACTTC.

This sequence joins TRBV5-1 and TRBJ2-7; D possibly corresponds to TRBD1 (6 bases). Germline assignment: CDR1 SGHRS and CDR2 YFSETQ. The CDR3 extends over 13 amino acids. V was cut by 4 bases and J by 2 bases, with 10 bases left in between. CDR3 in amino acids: CASSTGDTYEQYF. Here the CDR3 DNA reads TGCGCCAGCAGCACTGGGGACACCTACGAGCAGTACTTC.

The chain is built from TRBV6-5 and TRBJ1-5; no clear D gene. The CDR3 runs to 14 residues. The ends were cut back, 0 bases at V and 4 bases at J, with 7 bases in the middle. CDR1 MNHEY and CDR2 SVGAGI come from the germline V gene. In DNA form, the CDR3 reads TGTGCCAGCAGTTACTCGAGGTATAATCAGCCCCAGCATTTT. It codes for CASSYSRYNQPQHF.

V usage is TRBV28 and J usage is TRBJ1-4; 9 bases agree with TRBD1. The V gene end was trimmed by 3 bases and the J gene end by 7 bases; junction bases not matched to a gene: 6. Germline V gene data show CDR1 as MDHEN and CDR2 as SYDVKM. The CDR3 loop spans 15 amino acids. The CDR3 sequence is CASSFVDRGREKLFF. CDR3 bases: TGTGCCAGCAGTTTCGTGGACAGGGGACGTGAAAAACTGTTTTTT.

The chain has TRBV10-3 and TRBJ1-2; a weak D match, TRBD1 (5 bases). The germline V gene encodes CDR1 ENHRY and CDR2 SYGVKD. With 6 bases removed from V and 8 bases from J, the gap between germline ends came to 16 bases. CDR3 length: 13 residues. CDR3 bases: TGTGCCATCAGCGTGGACATCGGGGGAGGCTACACCTTC. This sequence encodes CAISVDIGGGYTF.

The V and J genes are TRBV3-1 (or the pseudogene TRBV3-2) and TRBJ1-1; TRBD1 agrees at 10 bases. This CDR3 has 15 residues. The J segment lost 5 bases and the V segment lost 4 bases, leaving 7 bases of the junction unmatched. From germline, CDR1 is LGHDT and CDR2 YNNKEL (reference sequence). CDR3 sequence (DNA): TGTGCCAGCAGCCTCGGGACAGGGGTAAAGACTGAAGCTTTCTTT. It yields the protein CASSLGTGVKTEAFF.

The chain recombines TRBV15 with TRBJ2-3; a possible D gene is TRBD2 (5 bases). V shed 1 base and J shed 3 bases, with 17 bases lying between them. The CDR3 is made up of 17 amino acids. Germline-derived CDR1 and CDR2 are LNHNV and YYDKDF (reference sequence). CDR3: CATSRGGSGDMTDTQYF. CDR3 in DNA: TGTGCCACCAGCAGAGGAGGAAGCGGCGATATGACAGATACGCAGTATTTT.

The chain's CDR3 is CATSDRDRGGNQPQHF. The CDR3 DNA sequence: TGTGCCACCAGTGACCGGGACAGGGGCGGCAATCAGCCCCAGCATTTT. The chain uses TRBV24-1 and TRBJ1-5; TRBD1 matches 10 bases. The trim removed 4 bases at V and 2 bases at J, leaving 4 bases unmatched. From germline, CDR1 is KGHDR and CDR2 SFDVKD. This CDR3 spans 16 amino acids.